A single T cell receptor beta chain is shown here with its context. Mismatch with germline at one junction end may stem from a read error. PCR was performed using 60 Vbeta and 13 Jbeta primers. How the authors handled the data: Later, some 75 million unique TCR beta chains were counted in an analysis, and 10 million to 12 million of them were shared. Libraries were prepared by immunoSEQ multiplex PCR; TCRdb keeps only in-frame clonotypes and omits some of them. The DNA was the basis for D and trimming; V, J and clone size are from that table. Counted here are roughly 98,000 clones, roughly three quarters occurring once; the ten biggest clones make up 1.5% to 2.5%. The data are from a study of cytomegalovirus exposure and HLA in healthy donors. The CDR3 covers 16 residues. The V gene's germline CDR1 is SEHNR and CDR2 FQNEAQ (reference sequence).

This receptor was identified in a man aged 40-49 years in good health and CMV-seronegative. The sequenced sample was PBMCs. This chain connects TRBV7-9 to TRBJ1-1, with a tentative D call TRBD1 (5 bases). The CDR3 region has the DNA TGTTCCAGCAGCCCCCGAGACCGGGGGGTGAACACTGAAGCTTTCTTT. Its protein is CSSSPRDRGVNTEAFF. The full variable domain, in which reference TRBV7-9 and TRBJ1-1 provide the parts outside the CDR3, is DTGVSQNPRHKITKRGQNVTFRCDPISEHNRLYWYRQTLGQGPEFLTYFQNEAQLEKSRLLSDRFSAERPKGSFSTLEIQRTEQGDSAMYLCSSSPRDRGVNTEAFFGQGTRLTVV.